This TCR beta chain was found in a study of T cells in Graves' hyperthyroidism and ophthalmopathy. It was RNA transcripts that yielded the amplified TCR beta CDR3 regions. HTBI primers were employed in a first-round RT-PCR of the TCR CDR3. TCRdb processed the multiplex PCR reads anew with MiXCR; each CDR3 protein has one entry. The sample holds around 500,000 distinct CDR3 sequences, around a fifth seen once. The CDR3 runs to 14 residues. CDR1 DFQATT and CDR2 SNEGSKA come from the germline V gene (reference sequence). Between the trimmed V and J ends, which lost 6 bases and 6 bases, there was a span of 17 bases. Reasons for excluding patients were uncontrolled infection, other autoimmune disease, pregnancy or lactation.

Sequenced sample: blood. The V call is TRBV20-1, the J call TRBJ1-4; no clear D. The TCR originated in a woman aged 70 to 79 with Graves' ophthalmopathy. CDR3 residues: CSALDVLGDEKLFF. The CDR3 region has the DNA TGCAGTGCGTTGGACGTGTTGGGCGATGAAAAACTGTTTTTT.